The text below deals with one T cell receptor (beta chain). This sample was included in a study of CD8+ T cells in alopecia areata. Extracted RNA was reverse transcribed, and the resulting cDNA served as sequencing template. TCRdb keeps only in-frame clones here, not all; method: immunoSEQ multiplex PCR. The sample records 85,000 to 110,000 clones, 55% being singletons. The CDR3 totals 14 residues. The V gene's germline CDR1 is SQVTM and CDR2 ANQGSEA. With V trimmed by 6 bases and J by 2 bases, 9 bases remained unmatched. The rearrangement uses TRBV29-1 and TRBJ1-2; the match to TRBD1 covers 7 bases. The source is a human donor in good health. Source material: CD4+ T cells sorted from blood. The CDR3 nucleotides read TGCAGCGTGGGAACCCTGGGACAGAACTATGGCTACACCTTC. Amino acids: CSVGTLGQNYGYTF.